This is a list of T cell receptor beta chains from one sample in a study of human CD8 memory T cell subsets. TCRdb reprocessed the 5' RACE reads and reports one entry per CDR3 protein, with no DNA. Its table lists about 5,600 distinct CDR3 sequences. Sequencing was carried out using CD8+ effector memory T cells (TEM) sorted from PBMCs. The receptors shown here come from a human donor in good health. The CDR3 runs from the conserved cysteine through the conserved F or W. Clone size, where shown, is once, few, many, or a class for clones that have expanded.

CDR3 length	clone size	V gene	J gene	CDR3 protein
16	.	TRBV5-4	TRBJ2-2	CASSGTGTGSTGELFF
14	.	TRBV7-9	TRBJ2-5	CASSGRGFQETQYF
12	.	TRBV20-1	TRBJ2-7	CSAKTETYEQYF
14	.	TRBV20-1	TRBJ2-7	CSARDWTGRNEQYF
15	medium-sized	TRBV12-3/TRBV12-4	TRBJ2-1	CASALLAGGDNEQFF
16	.	TRBV7-8	TRBJ2-1	CASSPTSGLYYNEQFF
14	.	TRBV15	TRBJ1-2	CATSDEEANYGYTF
14	.	TRBV4-1	TRBJ2-7	CASSPMGGRDEQYF
21	.	TRBV24-1	TRBJ2-2	CATSETEGLAGDSWNTGELFF
14	.	TRBV12-3/TRBV12-4	TRBJ1-2	CASSLLQGQYGYTF
15	medium-sized	TRBV6-4	TRBJ2-1	CASSDSSGSYNEQFF
12	.	TRBV4-1	TRBJ2-1	CASSQLSNEQFF
15	.	TRBV5-6	TRBJ2-7	CASSFRPGSSYEQYF
14	medium-sized	TRBV2	TRBJ2-2	CASGTNTNTGELFF
15	.	TRBV5-1	TRBJ2-2	CASSLNGGNTGELFF
14	large	TRBV20-1	TRBJ2-5	CSARGTSEQETQYF
15	.	TRBV27	TRBJ2-5	CASSPRTDLAAAQYF
15	.	TRBV20-1	TRBJ2-2	CSARVQGFEAGELFF
16	.	TRBV12-5	TRBJ2-1	CASGLGEDSGYNEQFF
13	.	TRBV10-2	TRBJ1-2	CASSATVQYGYTF
15	.	TRBV7-6	TRBJ2-3	CASSLVTGATDTQYF
15	.	TRBV20-1	TRBJ2-7	CSARDPGQGTNEQYF
15	.	TRBV28	TRBJ1-5	CASTYQGYSNQPQHF
15	.	TRBV6-2/TRBV6-3	TRBJ2-7	CASSYSQGEVYEQYF